The 13 T cell receptor beta chains in this list originate from one sample, sequenced in a study of T cell repertoires in cytomegalovirus infection (dated by TCRdb to between 2017 and 2020). The instrument given in TCRdb is Illumina HiSeq 1500. In TCRdb, the public reads were trimmed at Q25 with fastp and aligned with MiXCR, with productive beta chains retained. Rows are combined by CDR3 protein, so each entry shows the most common genes and DNA. The sample table lists just over 150,000 distinct CDR3 sequences, less than 25% of them with a count of one. Roughly 9.8% of the sample belongs to the ten largest clones. Sequenced input: PBMCs. These TCRs come from a human donor in good health (CMV status not recorded). Some clones in this sample may be carry-over from other donors' samples.

This clonotype has a handful of counts. The chain combines TRBV28 with TRBJ1-2; 10 bases align to TRBD1. Germline loops: CDR1 MDHEN, CDR2 SYDVKM. J lost 6 bases, V lost 4 bases, and 5 bases had no gene match. The CDR3 covers 14 residues. CDR3 region: CASSSDRGLDGYTF. CDR3 bases: TGTGCCAGCAGTTCAGACAGGGGGCTGGATGGCTACACCTTC.

As DNA, the CDR3 is TGTGCCAGCAGTCTTCGACAGGGGTTAGCTAACTATGGCTACACCTTC. Translated: CASSLRQGLANYGYTF. The V call is TRBV27, the J call TRBJ1-2; 8 nucleotides agree with TRBD1. The junction had 8 bases not matched to a gene; V was cut back by 5 bases and J by 0 bases. Germline values: CDR1 MNHEY, CDR2 SMNVEV (reference sequence). The CDR3 loop spans 16 amino acids.

This clonotype has at least ten counts. This sequence joins TRBV6-1 and TRBJ2-1, with TRBD1 matching over 7 bases. This CDR3 is 16 amino acids long. Germline V lookup: CDR1 MNHNS, CDR2 SASEGT. The V and J ends lost 1 base and 3 bases, in that order; junction bases with no gene match: 6. CDR3 sequence: CASSEEGASFYNEQFF. The CDR3, as DNA: TGTGCCAGCAGTGAAGAGGGGGCCTCCTTCTACAATGAGCAGTTCTTC.

This clonotype has at least ten counts. The gene calls are TRBV7-2 and TRBJ1-5, with D possibly TRBD1 on 5 matching bases. Germline V gene lookup returns CDR1 SGHTA and CDR2 FQGNSA. V was shortened by 2 bases and J by 6 bases, with 14 bases between the two germline ends. This CDR3 comprises 15 residues. This chain's CDR3 is CASSLKTEGFQPQHF. The CDR3 DNA is TGTGCCAGCAGCTTAAAAACAGAGGGGTTTCAGCCCCAGCATTTT.

The V gene is TRBV23-1, the J gene TRBJ2-4, with 10 bases fitting TRBD1. TRBV23-1 belongs to the ORF category, with a function that is uncertain. V trimming: 4 bases; J trimming: 7 bases; junction bases outside the gene matches: 7. This CDR3 has 15 amino acids. The CDR3 sequence is CASSPGQGRVNIQYF. The CDR3 nucleotides read TGCGCCAGCAGTCCGGGACAGGGGCGGGTTAACATTCAGTACTTC.

This clonotype appeared many times. The rearrangement uses TRBV7-2 and TRBJ2-3, with D maybe TRBD2 (6 bases). Germline CDR1 and CDR2: SGHTA and FQGNSA. V dropped 2 bases and J dropped 2 bases, with 17 bases sitting between them. This CDR3 is 17 amino acids long. This CDR3 reads CASSLKYPGEITDTQYF. CDR3 sequence (DNA): TGTGCCAGCAGCTTAAAGTACCCGGGGGAGATCACAGATACGCAGTATTTT.

The V call is TRBV20-1, the J call TRBJ1-1; the match to TRBD1 covers 9 bases. CDR1 and CDR2 (germline): DFQATT, SNEGSKA (reference sequence). The CDR3 has 13 residues. Trimming cost V 7 bases and J 1 base; bases outside gene matches: 4. The CDR3: CSVPDRGNTEAFF. CDR3 nucleotide sequence: TGCAGTGTCCCGGACAGGGGGAACACTGAAGCTTTCTTT.

This clonotype was detected only a few times. CDR3 protein: CASSLGDIQYF. CDR3 in DNA: TGTGCCAGCAGTTTGGGAGACATTCAGTACTTC. The V and J genes are TRBV27 and TRBJ2-4; D might be TRBD2 (5 bases). CDR1 and CDR2 (germline): MNHEY, SMNVEV (reference sequence). Trimming removed 3 bases from V and 8 bases from J, with 5 bases in between. CDR3 length equals 11 residues.

The chain uses TRBV15 and TRBJ2-3; D is possibly TRBD2 (7 bases). Germline loops: CDR1 LNHNV, CDR2 YYDKDF (reference sequence). The CDR3 loop spans 15 amino acids. V lost 4 bases and J 14 bases, leaving 25 bases between the germline ends. CDR3 protein: CATSIKGAAGGASYF. The CDR3 DNA is TGTGCCACCAGCATCAAAGGAGCGGCTGGGGGGGCCTCGTATTTT.

This clonotype was recorded a few times. This sequence joins TRBV9 and TRBJ2-2, with 10 bases identical to TRBD2. Germline trimming cut 0 bases from V and 1 base from J; bases unmatched to any gene: 0. Germline CDR1 is SGDLS and CDR2 is YYNGEE. This CDR3 has 16 amino acids. The CDR3 region has the DNA TGTGCCAGCAGCGTAGGACTAGCGGGGAACACCGGGGAGCTGTTTTTT. It encodes CASSVGLAGNTGELFF.

V is TRBV10-2 and J is TRBJ2-5; TRBD2 agrees at 14 bases. The ends lost 4 bases at V and 5 bases at J; junction bases unmatched: 3. Germline V gives CDR1 WSHSY, CDR2 SAAADI. This CDR3 has 15 residues. CDR3 nucleotide sequence: TGCGCCAGCAGTGCGACTAGCGGGAGGGCGGAGACCCAGTACTTC. It codes for CASSATSGRAETQYF.

This clonotype occurred a few times. This chain joins TRBV5-4 and TRBJ2-1; 7 bases agree with TRBD1. CDR1 is SGHNT, CDR2 YYREEE, per germline (reference sequence). J was trimmed by 10 bases and V by 0 bases; bases with no gene match: 10. This CDR3 is built from 15 residues. CDR3 in amino acids: CASSLGTGASGEQFF. Written as DNA, the CDR3 is TGTGCCAGCAGCTTGGGAACAGGGGCCAGTGGAGAGCAGTTCTTC.

This clonotype was counted only a few times. The chain uses TRBV4-1 and TRBJ2-2; D is unresolved. The CDR3 contains 14 residues. The germline CDR1 and CDR2 sequences are MGHRA and YSYEKL. V lost 0 bases to trimming and J lost 1 base, with 3 bases between them. The CDR3 nucleotides read TGCGCCAGCAGCCAAGATCTGAACACCGGGGAGCTGTTTTTT. Translation gives CASSQDLNTGELFF.